This record concerns one T cell receptor (beta chain) sequence. Its antigen is unknown. Sorting produced populations that all topped 95% purity. The data belong to a study of beta chain features in type 1 diabetes. As for the study in general: All samples yielded around 98,000,000 examined sorted cells. Study-wide findings and caveats: Junctions at VDJ sites from type 1 diabetes patients had fewer insertions and more deletions. Type 1 diabetes patients had moderately but significantly shorter TCRB CDR3s in all four CD4+ subsets.

What was sequenced were expressed TCRB transcripts, since all of the isolated RNA had been reverse transcribed. The average read count of naive, central memory and regulatory T cell samples was around 3.6 million. The protocol was immunoSEQ multiplex PCR, while the TCRdb copy is restricted to in-frame clones and leaves out a portion. This sample has around 250,000 clones, with approximately 14% found just once. The sequencing input was naive CD4+ T cells from blood. The TCR was taken from a man aged 25 to 45 with type 1 diabetes.

For the CDR3, the DNA is TGTGCCAGCAGCATCCCAGGGGGCTCCTACAATGAGCAGTTCTTC. It codes for CASSIPGGSYNEQFF. The chain uses TRBV11-3 and TRBJ2-1; TRBD1 matches at 7 bases. J was trimmed by 0 bases and V by 5 bases; bases with no gene match: 4. The germline V gene encodes CDR1 SGHNT and CDR2 YENEEA. CDR3 length: 15 amino acids.